The sequence of this T cell receptor beta chain was determined in a study of blood T cell repertoires in COVID-19. Clones were sequenced by immunoSEQ multiplex PCR, and TCRdb holds only the in-frame ones, with some missing. In the table there are a few hundred thousand clones, 80% of which are singletons. V dropped 10 bases and J dropped 5 bases, with 12 bases sitting between them. Germline V gene lookup returns CDR1 LNHDA and CDR2 SQIVND (reference sequence). This CDR3 is 12 amino acids long. The sequencing sample was made of PBMCs or T cells enriched from blood (not recorded which). The chain combines TRBV19 with TRBJ1-5; D is ambiguous. This TCR was recovered from a man aged 30-40 years with acute COVID-19. The chain's CDR3 is CATNTGDQPQHF. The DNA of the CDR3 is TGTGCCACCAACACCGGGGATCAGCCCCAGCATTTT.